This T cell receptor beta chain is drawn from a study of neoadjuvant nivolumab and ipilimumab in lung cancer. Study in general: Nivolumab 3 mg/kg was given days 1, 15 and 29, plus ipilimumab 1 mg/kg day 1 in combination. Notes on the study in general: Resected tumors had greater TCR richness and clonality than uninvolved lung. TCR sequencing covered a small number of samples. Pretherapy blood TCR richness correlated positively with resected tumor richness.

The CDR3 extends over 14 amino acids. From germline, CDR1 is SGHTA and CDR2 FQGNSA. V was clipped by 6 bases and J by 11 bases, with 22 bases between them. A note on this clone: The antigen is unknown.

Here immunoSEQ multiplex PCR was the method, and the copy in TCRdb shows in-frame clones only, minus some. The profile covers about 38,000 clones, with 89% appearing a single time and 3.3% taken by the ten largest. The source is an adult with non-small cell lung cancer. This chain uses TRBV7-2 with TRBJ1-1, with D maybe TRBD1 (5 bases). Sequencing used peripheral blood, obtained before neoadjuvant nivolumab, alone or with ipilimumab. CDR3 sequence: CASRRFTGNLPAFF. DNA for the CDR3: TGTGCCAGCAGACGTTTTACAGGAAACCTTCCGGCTTTCTTT.